This TCR beta chain was identified in a study of blood T cell repertoires in COVID-19. At the level of the study: Donors in the United States, Italy and Spain gave samples during acute or convalescent COVID-19. The analysed material was cDNA or gDNA that came from T cells, B-cell-depleted T cells, or PBMCs.

TCRdb's table, derived via immunoSEQ multiplex PCR, lists solely in-frame clones and lacks some. The sample shows some 250,000 clones, 80% to 90% of them seen only once. Germline V gives CDR1 KGHSH, CDR2 LQKENI. This CDR3 has 12 amino acids. V was trimmed by 3 bases and J by 4 bases, leaving 4 bases between them. Participant reports of clinical history set cohort assignment. The receptor was isolated from a man between 18 and 29 years old who had recovered from COVID-19. Material: PBMCs or T cells enriched from blood (not recorded which). The V and J genes are TRBV18 and TRBJ2-4; D is undetermined. The CDR3 nucleotides read TGTGCCAGCTCACCCATTAAAAACATTCAGTACTTC. The encoded protein is CASSPIKNIQYF.